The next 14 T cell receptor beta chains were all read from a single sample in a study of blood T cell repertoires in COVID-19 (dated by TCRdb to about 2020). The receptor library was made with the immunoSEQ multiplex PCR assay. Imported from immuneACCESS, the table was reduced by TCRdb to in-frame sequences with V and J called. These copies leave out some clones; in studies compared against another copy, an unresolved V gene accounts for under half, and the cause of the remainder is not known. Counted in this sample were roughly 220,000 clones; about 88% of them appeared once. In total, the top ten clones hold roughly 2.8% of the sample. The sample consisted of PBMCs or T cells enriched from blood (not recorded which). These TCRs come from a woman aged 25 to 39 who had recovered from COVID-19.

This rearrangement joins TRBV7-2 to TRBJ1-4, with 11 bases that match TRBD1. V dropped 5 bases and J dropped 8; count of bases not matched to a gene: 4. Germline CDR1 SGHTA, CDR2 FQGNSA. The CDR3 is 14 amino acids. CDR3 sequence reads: CASSADRGQEKLFF. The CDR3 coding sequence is TGTGCCAGCAGCGCGGACAGGGGGCAAGAAAAACTGTTTTTT.

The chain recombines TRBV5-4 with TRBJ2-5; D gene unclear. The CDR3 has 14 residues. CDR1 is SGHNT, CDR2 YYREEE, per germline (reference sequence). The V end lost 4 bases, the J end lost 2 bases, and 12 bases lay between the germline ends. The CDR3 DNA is TGTGCCAGCAGCCATGGCACTAATCAAGAGACCCAGTACTTC. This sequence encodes CASSHGTNQETQYF. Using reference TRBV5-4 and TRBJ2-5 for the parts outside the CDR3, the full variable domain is ETGVTQSPTHLIKTRGQQVTLRCSSQSGHNTVSWYQQALGQGPQFIFQYYREEENGRGNFPPRFSGLQFPNYSSELNVNALELDDSALYLCASSHGTNQETQYFGPGTRLLVL.

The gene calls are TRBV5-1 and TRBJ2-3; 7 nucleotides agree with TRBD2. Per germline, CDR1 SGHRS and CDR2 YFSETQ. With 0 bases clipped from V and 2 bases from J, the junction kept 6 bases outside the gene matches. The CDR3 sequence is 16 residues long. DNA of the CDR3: TGCGCCAGCAGCTTGGCCGAAGCGGGGAACACAGATACGCAGTATTTT. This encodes CASSLAEAGNTDTQYF.

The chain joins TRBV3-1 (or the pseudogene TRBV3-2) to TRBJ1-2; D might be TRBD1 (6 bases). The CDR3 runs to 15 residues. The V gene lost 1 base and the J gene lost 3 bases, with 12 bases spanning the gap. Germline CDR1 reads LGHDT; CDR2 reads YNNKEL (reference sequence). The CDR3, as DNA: TGTGCCAGCAGCCAAGTGTTACAGGGAGACTATGGCTACACCTTC. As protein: CASSQVLQGDYGYTF.

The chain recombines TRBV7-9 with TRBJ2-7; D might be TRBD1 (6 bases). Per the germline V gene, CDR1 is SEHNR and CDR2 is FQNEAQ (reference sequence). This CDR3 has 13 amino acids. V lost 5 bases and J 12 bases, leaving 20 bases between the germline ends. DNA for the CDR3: TGTGCCAGCAGCGACTCCGGGACAAAATCGGCGTACTTC. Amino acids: CASSDSGTKSAYF.

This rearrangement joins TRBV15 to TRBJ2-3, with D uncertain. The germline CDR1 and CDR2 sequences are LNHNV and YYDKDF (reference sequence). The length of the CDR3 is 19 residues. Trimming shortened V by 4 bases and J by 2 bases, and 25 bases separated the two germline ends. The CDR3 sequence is CATSNATALTWHVTDTQYF. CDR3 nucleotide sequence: TGTGCCACCAGCAATGCCACCGCTTTAACCTGGCATGTCACAGATACGCAGTATTTT.

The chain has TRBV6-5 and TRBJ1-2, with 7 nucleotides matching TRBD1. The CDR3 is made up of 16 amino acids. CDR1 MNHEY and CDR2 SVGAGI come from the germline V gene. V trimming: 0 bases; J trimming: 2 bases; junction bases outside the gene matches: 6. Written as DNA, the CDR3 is TGTGCCAGCAGTTACTCGACAGGGACCTTAAACTATGGCTACACCTTC. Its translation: CASSYSTGTLNYGYTF.

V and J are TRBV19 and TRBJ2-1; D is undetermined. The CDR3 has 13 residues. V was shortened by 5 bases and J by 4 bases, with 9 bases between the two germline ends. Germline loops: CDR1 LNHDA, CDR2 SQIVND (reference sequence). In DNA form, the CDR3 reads TGTGCCAGTAGTTTCAGTCGTTACAATGAGCAGTTCTTC. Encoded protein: CASSFSRYNEQFF.

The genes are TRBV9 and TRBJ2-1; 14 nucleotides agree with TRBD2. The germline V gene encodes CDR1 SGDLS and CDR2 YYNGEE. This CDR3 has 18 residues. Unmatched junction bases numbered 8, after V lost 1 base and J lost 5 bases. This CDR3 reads CASSVNHKTSGGDNEQFF. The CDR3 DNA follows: TGTGCCAGCAGCGTAAACCATAAGACTAGCGGGGGGGACAATGAGCAGTTCTTC.

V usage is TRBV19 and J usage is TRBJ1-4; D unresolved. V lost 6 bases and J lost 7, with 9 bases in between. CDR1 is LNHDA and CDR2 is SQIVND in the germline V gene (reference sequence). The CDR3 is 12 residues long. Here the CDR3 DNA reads TGTGCCAGTAGACACCGAAGTGAAAAACTGTTTTTT. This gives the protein CASRHRSEKLFF.

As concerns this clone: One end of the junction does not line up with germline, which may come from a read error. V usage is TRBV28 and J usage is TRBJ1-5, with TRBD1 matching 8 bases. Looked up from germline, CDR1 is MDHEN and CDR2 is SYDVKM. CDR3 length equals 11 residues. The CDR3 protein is CASSFSDRGEF. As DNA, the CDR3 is TGTGCCAGCAGTTTTTCCGACAGGGGCGAATTT.

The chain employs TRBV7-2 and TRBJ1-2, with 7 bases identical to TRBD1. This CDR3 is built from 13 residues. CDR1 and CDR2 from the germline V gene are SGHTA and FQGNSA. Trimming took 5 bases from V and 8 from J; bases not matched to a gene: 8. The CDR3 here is CASSETGSRGYTF. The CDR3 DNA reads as TGTGCCAGCAGCGAGACAGGGAGCAGGGGCTACACCTTC.

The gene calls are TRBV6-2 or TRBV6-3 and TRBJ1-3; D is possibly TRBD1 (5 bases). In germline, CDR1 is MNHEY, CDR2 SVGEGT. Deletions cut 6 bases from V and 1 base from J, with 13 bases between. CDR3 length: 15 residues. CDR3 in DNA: TGTGCCAGCAGCCGAGACAGTACATCTGGAAACACCATATATTTT. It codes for CASSRDSTSGNTIYF.

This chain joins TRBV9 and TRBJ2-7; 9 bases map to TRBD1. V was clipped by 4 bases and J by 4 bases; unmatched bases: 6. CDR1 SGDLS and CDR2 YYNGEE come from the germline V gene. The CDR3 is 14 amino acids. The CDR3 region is CASSLTGTGYEQYF. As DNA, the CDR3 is TGTGCCAGCAGCCTCACCGGGACAGGGTACGAGCAGTACTTC.